Below, one T cell receptor beta chain is given with its context. The CDR3 consists of 15 residues. Germline V CDR1 and CDR2: SGHAT, FQNNGV. The trim removed 1 base at V and 6 bases at J, leaving 6 bases unmatched. 60 Vbeta and 13 Jbeta primers were used in PCR. Original processing notes: There were some 87 million unique TCR beta chains by a later count, and about 11 million of them were shared. Clones were sequenced by immunoSEQ multiplex PCR, and TCRdb holds only the in-frame ones, with some missing. D and trimming were read from the DNA, whereas the V and J calls and clone size are those reported in that table. This sample contains 190,000 or so clones. This entry comes from a study of cytomegalovirus exposure and HLA in healthy donors. Study-wide context: Out of 300 to 500 genotyped donors, 81% belonged to the Caucasian-associated ancestry cluster.

The sample was PBMCs. The chain couples TRBV11-2 to TRBJ1-2, with 9 bases aligning to TRBD1. This sequence was found in a boy younger than 18 in good health and CMV-seronegative. The CDR3 loop is CASSLVDRGNDGYTF. CDR3 in DNA: TGTGCCAGCAGCTTAGTGGACAGGGGTAATGATGGCTACACCTTC.